The 6 T cell receptor beta chains reported below all come from one sample, sequenced in a study of T cells in Graves' hyperthyroidism and ophthalmopathy. Amplified TCR beta CDR3 regions came from RNA transcripts. The TCR CDR3 was amplified in a first-round RT-PCR using the HTBI primer set. One entry per CDR3 protein, called by TCRdb with MiXCR from the multiplex PCR reads. The table has 450,000 to 700,000 distinct CDR3 sequences, around 42% seen once. Material for sequencing was peripheral blood or thyroid tissue (not recorded which). The source is a woman aged 18-35 years with Graves' hyperthyroidism.

The V gene is TRBV7-2, the J gene TRBJ1-4; D may be TRBD1 (6 bases). The CDR3 consists of 15 residues. V lost 4 bases, J lost 4 bases, and 13 bases lay in between. Germline V CDR1 and CDR2: SGHTA, FQGNSA. The CDR3, as DNA: TGTGCCAGCAGCTCCACAGGGACGAATAATGAAAAACTGTTTTTT. Residues: CASSSTGTNNEKLFF.

The V gene is TRBV2, the J gene TRBJ2-7; 13 bases line up with TRBD2. This CDR3 region has 13 residues. In germline, CDR1 is SNHLY, CDR2 FYNNEI. V lost 8 bases to trimming and J lost 6 bases; unmatched junction nucleotides: 4. Written as DNA, the CDR3 is TGTGCCAGCTGGGGACTAGCGGGATCCGAGCAGTACTTC. This encodes CASWGLAGSEQYF.

CDR3 loop: CASSQTASWGYEQYF. CDR3 nucleotide sequence: TGTGCCAGCAGCCAAACGGCGAGCTGGGGCTACGAGCAGTACTTC. The V call is TRBV7-9, the J call TRBJ2-7; D remains ambiguous. Germline CDR1 SEHNR, CDR2 FQNEAQ (reference sequence). The V end lost 5 bases, the J end lost 3 bases, and 17 bases lay between the germline ends. The length of the CDR3 is 15 residues.

This clonotype was found a few times. V and J are TRBV9 and TRBJ2-7; 14 nucleotides match TRBD2. The assigned J gene may be wrong: the sequence end matches TRBJ2-1 better. CDR1 is SGDLS, CDR2 YYNGEE, per germline. The CDR3 has 14 amino acids. CDR3 in DNA: TGTGCCAGCAGCGCGGGACTAGCGGGAGATGAGCAGTTCTTC. The encoded protein is CASSAGLAGDEQFF.

As regards this clonotype: Relative to the germline gene, one junction end is altered; a read error may explain this. The CDR3 loop reads CSARTSGGTDTQSF. CDR3 bases: TGCAGTGCTAGAACTAGCGGGGGCACAGATACGCAGTCTTTT. The rearrangement uses TRBV20-1 and TRBJ2-3; 11 bases match TRBD2. Germline V gene sequence: CDR1 DFQATT, CDR2 SNEGSKA (reference sequence). CDR3 length equals 14 residues.

The V gene is TRBV29-1, the J gene TRBJ1-5; 7 bases fit TRBD1. V shed 7 bases and J 2 bases; nucleotides not matched to a gene: 5. This CDR3 is built from 13 residues. CDR1 SQVTM and CDR2 ANQGSEA come from the germline V gene. This chain's CDR3 is CSARQGCNQPQHF. The DNA for the CDR3 is TGCAGCGCTAGACAGGGTTGCAATCAGCCCCAGCATTTT.